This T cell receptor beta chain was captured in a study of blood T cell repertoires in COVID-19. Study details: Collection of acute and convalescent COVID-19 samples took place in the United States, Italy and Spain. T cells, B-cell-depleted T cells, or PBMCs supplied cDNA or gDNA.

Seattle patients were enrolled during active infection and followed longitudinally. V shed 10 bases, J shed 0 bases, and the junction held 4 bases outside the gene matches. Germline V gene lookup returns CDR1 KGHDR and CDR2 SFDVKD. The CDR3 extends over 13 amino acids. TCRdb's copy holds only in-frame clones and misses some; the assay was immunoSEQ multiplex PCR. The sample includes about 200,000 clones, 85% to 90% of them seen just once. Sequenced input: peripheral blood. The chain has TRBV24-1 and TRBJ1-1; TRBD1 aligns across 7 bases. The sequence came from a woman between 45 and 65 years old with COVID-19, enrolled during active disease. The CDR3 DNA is TGTGCCACACAGGGGTCCATGAACACTGAAGCTTTCTTT. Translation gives CATQGSMNTEAFF.